This T cell receptor (beta chain) came from a study of T cells after yellow fever vaccination. For the study at large: Low-cell-number fractions were prepared with SMART-Seq v4 Ultra Low Input.

This clonotype occurred a few times. Its specificity is unknown. General study findings and limits: The secondary T-cell response peaked on day 5, not day 15, but was weaker. A large majority of primary-vaccination clones showed up again after the booster (approximately 96% CD4, around 90% CD8).

A 5'RACE template-switching step, the method used to make TCR cDNA, added a universal primer site and UMIs. Each CDR3 protein is one row after TCRdb ran MiXCR on the 5' RACE reads. The data contain more than 95,000 distinct CDR3 sequences, 7.2% of them singletons. This sequence originates from a man aged 18-30 years who received the YFV17D yellow fever vaccine. Sequencing used CD4+ T cells sorted from PBMCs, obtained about 41 days after the first yellow fever vaccination.

This chain's CDR3 is CASSAIGQVNSPLHF. The CDR3 DNA sequence: TGTGCCAGCAGCGCAATCGGACAGGTGAATTCACCCCTCCACTTT. The rearrangement joins TRBV6-1 to TRBJ1-6; TRBD1 aligns across 7 bases. The J segment lost 7 bases and the V segment lost 6 bases, leaving 9 bases of the junction unmatched. CDR3 size: 15 residues. The germline gives CDR1 MNHNS, CDR2 SASEGT.